The 18 T cell receptor beta chains below come from one sample, sequenced in a study of cytomegalovirus exposure and HLA in healthy donors. PCR used 60 Vbeta primers and 13 Jbeta primers. Some clones are missing from TCRdb's copy, which holds only in-frame ones; the method was immunoSEQ multiplex PCR. The repertoire holds around 200,000 clones, with approximately 85% as singletons. The sample consisted of PBMCs. These receptors all stem from a woman aged 45-59 years in good health and CMV-seronegative.

This chain connects TRBV14 to TRBJ1-1; 9 nucleotides align to TRBD1. The ends lost 3 bases at V and 5 bases at J; junction bases unmatched: 7. Germline assignment: CDR1 SGHDN and CDR2 FVKESK. The CDR3 extends over 15 amino acids. CDR3 residues: CASSHPGTGQTEAFF. CDR3 nucleotide sequence: TGTGCCAGCAGCCACCCCGGGACAGGGCAGACTGAAGCTTTCTTT.

The CDR3 DNA is TGTGCCAGCCTTACAGGGGTAGCCGGGGAGCTGTTTTTT. Translating gives CASLTGVAGELFF. The rearrangement joins TRBV28 to TRBJ2-2, with 7 bases fitting TRBD1. Trimming removed 8 bases from V and 6 bases from J; junction bases left unmatched: 6. The length of the CDR3 is 13 residues. Germline values: CDR1 MDHEN, CDR2 SYDVKM.

The chain couples TRBV6-6 to TRBJ2-7; 10 bases align to TRBD2. CDR3 length: 15 residues. After removal of 0 bases from V and 5 bases from J, the junction contained 4 bases not matched to a gene. Germline V gene data show CDR1 as MNHNY and CDR2 as SVGAGI (reference sequence). The CDR3 here is CASSYSPSGSHEQYF. DNA of the CDR3: TGTGCCAGCAGTTACTCGCCTAGCGGGAGCCACGAGCAGTACTTC.

The chain carries TRBV19 and TRBJ1-2; possibly TRBD1 for D (5 bases). Between the trimmed V and J ends, which lost 3 bases and 8 bases, there was a span of 13 bases. The germline V gene encodes CDR1 LNHDA and CDR2 SQIVND (reference sequence). The CDR3 runs 13 residues. CDR3 sequence: CASSIAGVSGYTF. The CDR3 nucleotides read TGTGCCAGTAGTATTGCGGGGGTTTCAGGCTACACCTTC.

The chain couples TRBV29-1 to TRBJ1-1; D might be TRBD1 (6 bases). This CDR3 region has 12 residues. V shed 3 bases and J shed 7 bases, with 12 bases lying between them. From germline, CDR1 is SQVTM and CDR2 ANQGSEA. The CDR3 spells CSVDQGLSEAFF. Written as DNA, the CDR3 is TGCAGCGTTGACCAGGGGCTAAGTGAAGCTTTCTTT.

This clone was counted only a few times. The J gene is TRBJ1-1, the V gene TRBV11-1, with 8 bases fitting TRBD1. With V trimmed by 4 bases and J by 8 bases, 6 bases remained unmatched. The germline V gene encodes CDR1 SGHAT and CDR2 FQDESV (reference sequence). The length of the CDR3 is 13 residues. In DNA, the CDR3 is TGTGCCAGCAGCTCCAGGGGGCCGCTGGAAGCTTTCTTT. It yields the protein CASSSRGPLEAFF.

This chain links TRBV5-1 with TRBJ2-5; 9 nucleotides match TRBD2. Germline V gene lookup returns CDR1 SGHRS and CDR2 YFSETQ. The CDR3 contains 16 residues. Trimming removed 0 bases from V and 1 base from J; junction bases left unmatched: 4. The CDR3 protein is CASSLVAGGSQETQYF. CDR3 DNA sequence: TGCGCCAGCAGCTTGGTGGCGGGGGGGTCCCAAGAGACCCAGTACTTC.

V gene TRBV28 combines with J gene TRBJ2-7; 7 bases fit TRBD2. CDR3 size: 14 residues. The ends lost 7 bases at V and 4 bases at J; junction bases unmatched: 10. Germline loops: CDR1 MDHEN, CDR2 SYDVKM. The CDR3 loop is CASTREGLTYEQYF. CDR3 nucleotide sequence: TGTGCCAGCACCCGAGAGGGACTAACATACGAGCAGTACTTC.

This chain links TRBV11-2 with TRBJ2-1; D might be TRBD2 (7 bases). Germline V lookup: CDR1 SGHAT, CDR2 FQNNGV. Trimming cost V 5 bases and J 6 bases, with 20 bases left between them. The CDR3 sequence is 16 residues long. The CDR3 sequence is CASSVNRARGGNEQFF. The CDR3 nucleotides are TGTGCCAGCAGCGTTAACAGGGCAAGGGGGGGCAATGAGCAGTTCTTC.

In regard to this clone: The junction differs from germline at one of its ends, possibly a read error. This rearrangement joins TRBV5-1 to TRBJ1-4; 9 nucleotides agree with TRBD1. The CDR3 spans 15 residues. Germline CDR1 and CDR2: SGHRS and YFSETQ. The CDR3 DNA is TGCGCCAGCACCTTGGCGGGACAGGGCAACGAAAAACTGTTTTTT. Translating gives CASTLAGQGNEKLFF.

The rearrangement joins TRBV5-1 to TRBJ2-3; 7 bases are a match to TRBD2. The V segment lost 0 bases and the J segment 2 bases; nucleotides outside the gene matches: 3. This CDR3 region has 15 residues. Germline CDR1 and CDR2: SGHRS and YFSETQ. The CDR3 DNA is TGCGCCAGCAGCTTGGGCGGGAGAAACACAGATACGCAGTATTTT. This codes for CASSLGGRNTDTQYF.

V and J are TRBV18 and TRBJ2-1; a weak D match, TRBD2 (6 bases). V lost 3 bases, J lost 6 bases, and 9 bases lay in between. The CDR3 spans 13 residues. Germline loops: CDR1 KGHSH, CDR2 LQKENI. CDR3 region: CASSPAGGNEQFF. As DNA, the CDR3 is TGTGCCAGCTCACCCGCCGGGGGCAATGAGCAGTTCTTC. The full variable domain, with the rest looked up from reference TRBV18 and TRBJ2-1, is NAGVMQNPRHLVRRRGQEARLRCSPMKGHSHVYWYRQLPEEGLKFMVYLQKENIIDESGMPKERFSAEFPKEGPSILRIQQVVRGDSAAYFCASSPAGGNEQFFGPGTRLTVL.

CDR3 region: CAIRTSTDNEQFF. The CDR3 DNA is TGTGCCATCAGGACTAGCACAGACAATGAGCAGTTCTTC. The V call is TRBV10-3, the J call TRBJ2-1; TRBD2 matches at 7 bases. V was pared by 6 bases and J by 5 bases, with 4 bases of the junction left unmatched. CDR1 and CDR2 (germline): ENHRY, SYGVKD. CDR3 length equals 13 residues.

J is TRBJ2-2 and V is TRBV5-1; 13 positions match TRBD2. Germline trimming cut 4 bases from V and 6 bases from J; bases unmatched to any gene: 15. CDR1 and CDR2 from the germline V gene are SGHRS and YFSETQ. The CDR3 contains 19 residues. The CDR3 is CASSPTGTSGTTGSGELFF. The CDR3 DNA reads as TGCGCCAGCAGCCCTACTGGGACTAGCGGGACCACCGGATCCGGGGAGCTGTTTTTT.

The rearrangement links TRBV7-3 to TRBJ2-2; TRBD2 matches 14 bases. This CDR3 is built from 18 residues. V was pared by 1 base and J by 8 bases, with 9 bases of the junction left unmatched. The germline gives CDR1 SGHTA, CDR2 FQGTGA. The CDR3 bases are TGTGCCAGCAGCTTAAGCCCGGGACTAGCGGGAGAGAGTGGGGAGCTGTTTTTT. This gives the protein CASSLSPGLAGESGELFF.

The gene calls are TRBV4-1 and TRBJ2-7, with 12 bases lining up with TRBD1. This CDR3 has 16 residues. Per germline, CDR1 MGHRA and CDR2 YSYEKL. J lost 4 bases, V lost 0 bases, and 4 bases had no gene match. The CDR3 DNA reads as TGCGCCAGCAGCCAAGATTGGGGACAGGGGGCATACGAGCAGTACTTC. Translated: CASSQDWGQGAYEQYF.

The chain joins TRBV13 to TRBJ1-2; 8 bases map to TRBD1. This CDR3 is 16 amino acids long. Trimming cost V 3 bases and J 1 base; bases outside gene matches: 7. CDR1 is PRHDT and CDR2 is FYEKMQ in the germline V gene (reference sequence). CDR3 sequence reads: CASSFFDRGNNYGYTF. The CDR3 nucleotides are TGTGCCAGCAGCTTTTTTGACAGGGGAAATAACTATGGCTACACCTTC.

This chain links TRBV6-1 with TRBJ2-7; 7 bases match TRBD2. Germline-derived CDR1 and CDR2 are MNHNS and SASEGT. The CDR3 has 14 residues. Trimming cost V 6 bases and J 3 bases; bases outside gene matches: 8. The DNA of the CDR3 is TGTGCCAGCAGCCCCCTCCTAGCGGTCTACGAGCAGTACTTC. Translation gives CASSPLLAVYEQYF.